This TCR beta chain was sequenced during a study of T-cell memory formation after mild COVID-19. Study observations and caveats: Researchers found some responding clones in pre-infection memory, a sign that cross-reactive memory joined.

The ends were cut back, 0 bases at V and 7 bases at J, with 12 bases in the middle. Per germline, CDR1 DFQATT and CDR2 SNEGSKA (reference sequence). This CDR3 spans 13 amino acids. MiXCR, run by TCRdb on the 5' RACE reads, gives a single entry per CDR3 protein. Of 540,000 or so distinct CDR3 sequences in the sample, about a fifth were seen once. With respect to this clonotype: Its target is not known.

The clonotype originates from an adult woman who had mild COVID-19 (a few samples of this study predate the infection). Cell type and time point are not known. V and J are TRBV20-1 and TRBJ1-1; D perhaps matches TRBD1 (6 bases). What was sequenced was PBMCs or a T cell subset sorted from them (not recorded which). This CDR3 reads CSARDPTGREAFF. The CDR3 DNA sequence: TGCAGTGCTAGAGACCCGACAGGACGTGAAGCTTTCTTT.